Shown below are 18 T cell receptor beta chains from a single sample sequenced in a study of blood T cell repertoires in COVID-19. Profiled with immunoSEQ multiplex PCR; TCRdb holds only in-frame clones, not every one. The sample consists of some 130,000 clones, roughly 84% of them appearing once. Sequenced sample: peripheral blood. These receptor sequences come from a man in his 60s with acute or convalescent COVID-19.

This chain uses TRBV5-8 with TRBJ1-4; D not certain. V was cut by 5 bases and J by 0 bases, with 8 bases left in between. This CDR3 contains 14 residues. CDR1 is SGHTS, CDR2 YDEGEE, per germline. The CDR3 sequence: CASSRLATNEKLFF. CDR3 DNA: TGTGCCAGCAGTCGACTTGCAACTAATGAAAAACTGTTTTTT.

This clone came up a few times. The chain has TRBV12-3 or TRBV12-4 and TRBJ1-1; D call uncertain. This CDR3 region has 13 residues. Trimming cost V 2 bases and J 7 bases, with 11 bases left between them. The CDR3 loop is CASSLLGSLEAFF. DNA of the CDR3: TGTGCCAGCAGTTTACTCGGTTCCCTTGAAGCTTTCTTT.

V usage is TRBV5-1 and J usage is TRBJ2-1; the match to TRBD2 covers 9 bases. Trimming removed 7 bases from V and 7 bases from J; junction bases left unmatched: 9. The CDR3 loop spans 14 amino acids. The germline CDR1 and CDR2 sequences are SGHRS and YFSETQ. The DNA for the CDR3 is TGCGCCAGCCAACATAGCGGGAGTTTTAATGAGCAGTTCTTC. This sequence encodes CASQHSGSFNEQFF.

This chain joins TRBV7-9 and TRBJ1-2; weak D call: TRBD1 (6 bases). From germline, CDR1 is SEHNR and CDR2 FQNEAQ (reference sequence). V was cut by 3 bases and J by 4 bases, with 6 bases left in between. The length of the CDR3 is 12 residues. CDR3 loop: CASSLDSYGYTF. The CDR3 nucleotides read TGTGCCAGCAGCTTGGACAGCTATGGCTACACCTTC.

This rearrangement joins TRBV5-1 to TRBJ1-2; a weak D match, TRBD1 (6 bases). The CDR3 sequence is 14 residues long. V lost 4 bases to trimming and J lost 7 bases, with 17 bases between them. From germline, CDR1 is SGHRS and CDR2 YFSETQ. This chain's CDR3 is CASSDGLGASGYTF. The CDR3 DNA reads TGCGCCAGCAGCGACGGGCTGGGGGCGAGTGGCTACACCTTC.

V and J are TRBV24-1 and TRBJ2-3, with D hard to call. The CDR3 totals 16 residues. Germline V gene data show CDR1 as KGHDR and CDR2 as SFDVKD. Trimming removed 1 base at V and 1 base at J, with 11 bases between. CDR3 coding DNA: TGTGCCACCAGTGATTTCGCTGGTAGTGGCACAGATACGCAGTATTTT. Translation gives CATSDFAGSGTDTQYF.

The genes are TRBV28 and TRBJ2-3; the match to TRBD1 covers 10 bases. J was trimmed by 4 bases and V by 6 bases; bases with no gene match: 1. In germline, CDR1 is MDHEN, CDR2 SYDVKM. The CDR3 runs 13 residues. The CDR3 coding sequence is TGTGCCAGCAGAGGACAGGGGGCAGATACGCAGTATTTT. Translated: CASRGQGADTQYF.

The sample holds many counts of this clone. The chain recombines TRBV29-1 with TRBJ2-7; a weak D match, TRBD2 (5 bases). Germline V gene lookup returns CDR1 SQVTM and CDR2 ANQGSEA. The CDR3 is 13 amino acids. Between the trimmed V and J ends, which lost 2 bases and 4 bases, there was a span of 12 bases. The CDR3 reads CSVESPGKYEQYF. CDR3 nucleotides: TGCAGCGTTGAAAGTCCCGGGAAATACGAGCAGTACTTC.

Only a few counts were recorded for this clone. The gene calls are TRBV9 and TRBJ2-7; D may be TRBD2 (6 bases). Trimming stripped 1 base from V and 4 bases from J, with 18 bases between. CDR1 and CDR2 (germline): SGDLS, YYNGEE. The CDR3 has 16 residues. The CDR3 DNA follows: TGTGCCAGCAGCGTAAGTTGGTCTAGCGCTCTTTACGAGCAGTACTTC. It specifies CASSVSWSSALYEQYF.

This chain connects TRBV2 to TRBJ2-1; tentatively, D is TRBD1 (6 bases). The germline CDR1 and CDR2 sequences are SNHLY and FYNNEI. V was cut by 4 bases and J by 6 bases, with 10 bases left in between. CDR3 length: 13 amino acids. CDR3 sequence: CASSGSGVNEQFF. CDR3 nucleotide sequence: TGTGCCAGCAGTGGATCAGGGGTCAATGAGCAGTTCTTC.

The gene calls are TRBV20-1 and TRBJ2-2; TRBD1 matches at 8 bases. The V gene's germline CDR1 is DFQATT and CDR2 SNEGSKA (reference sequence). This CDR3 is 13 amino acids long. V was pared by 3 bases and J by 6 bases, with 3 bases of the junction left unmatched. The chain's CDR3 is CSASQQGAGELFF. CDR3 in DNA: TGCAGTGCTAGTCAACAGGGGGCCGGGGAGCTGTTTTTT.

V gene TRBV11-1 combines with J gene TRBJ2-2, with 8 bases aligning to TRBD1. With V trimmed by 8 bases and J by 7 bases, 9 bases remained unmatched. This CDR3 spans 14 amino acids. Germline values: CDR1 SGHAT, CDR2 FQDESV (reference sequence). In DNA, the CDR3 is TGTGCCAGCCGAGAAAACAGGGGGAGCGGGGAGCTGTTTTTT. This translates into CASRENRGSGELFF.

This clone was seen more than once but under ten times. The V call is TRBV27, the J call TRBJ2-5; tentatively, D is TRBD2 (5 bases). V was pared by 3 bases and J by 1 base, with 9 bases between. Germline loops: CDR1 MNHEY, CDR2 SMNVEV (reference sequence). The CDR3 spans 14 residues. CDR3 sequence reads: CASSFGGTQETQYF. In DNA form, the CDR3 reads TGTGCCAGCAGTTTCGGAGGTACCCAAGAGACCCAGTACTTC.

About this clone: Other DNA sequences in the sample encode the same CDR3. The chain links TRBV7-3 to TRBJ2-3, with 8 bases lining up with TRBD2. CDR3 length: 15 residues. Germline V gives CDR1 SGHTA, CDR2 FQGTGA. V shed 2 bases and J 3 bases; nucleotides not matched to a gene: 4. This CDR3 reads CASSLAGGSTDTQYF. CDR3 DNA: TGTGCCAGCAGCTTAGCGGGGGGTTCAACAGATACGCAGTATTTT. Supplemented by reference TRBV7-3 and TRBJ2-3, the full variable domain reads GAGVSQTPSNKVTEKGKYVELRCDPISGHTALYWYRQSLGQGPEFLIYFQGTGAADDSGLPNDRFFAVRPEGSVSTLKIQRTERGDSAVYLCASSLAGGSTDTQYFGPGTRLTVL.

The rearrangement joins TRBV20-1 to TRBJ2-3, with D tentatively TRBD2 (5 bases). Looked up from germline, CDR1 is DFQATT and CDR2 is SNEGSKA (reference sequence). V gave up 3 bases and J gave up 0 bases, with 10 bases separating them. The CDR3 has 14 residues. CDR3 nucleotide sequence: TGCAGTGCTAGTTATAGCGCTAGCACAGATACGCAGTATTTT. As protein: CSASYSASTDTQYF.

The sample holds a few counts of this clone. The rearrangement links TRBV6-2 or TRBV6-3 to TRBJ1-6; D is perhaps TRBD1 (6 bases). This CDR3 contains 19 residues. V was cut by 6 bases and J by 10 bases, with 31 bases left in between. Germline V lookup: CDR1 MNHEY, CDR2 SVGEGT. The CDR3 here is CASSHKGEVRTGFLSPLHF. In DNA, the CDR3 is TGTGCCAGCAGCCACAAGGGGGAAGTTCGGACCGGATTTTTGTCACCCCTCCACTTT.

The rearrangement links TRBV2 to TRBJ1-2; D is unresolved. Germline V gene sequence: CDR1 SNHLY, CDR2 FYNNEI. The CDR3 length is 14 residues. Trimming took off 6 bases at V and 8 bases at J, with 19 bases between the two ends. The CDR3 spells CASSERRPSGGYTF. The CDR3 region has the DNA TGTGCCAGCAGCGAACGCCGCCCCTCCGGGGGCTACACCTTC.

This clone was detected only once. As DNA, the CDR3 is TGTGCCACCAGCAGAGATCGGGGGGCAACAACCAATTCACCCCTCCACTTT. Its protein is CATSRDRGATTNSPLHF. The V call is TRBV15, the J call TRBJ1-6; D is possibly TRBD1 (6 bases). The germline gives CDR1 LNHNV, CDR2 YYDKDF (reference sequence). The CDR3 is 17 residues long. Between the trimmed V and J ends, which lost 0 bases and 7 bases, there was a span of 16 bases.